The rows below give T cell receptor beta chains drawn from one sample of a study of T cell repertoires in cytomegalovirus infection. TCRdb itself ran the reads through MiXCR, one entry per CDR3 protein. The sample lists 100,000 or so distinct CDR3 sequences; 16% were seen once. The material sequenced was PBMCs. These receptors all come from a human donor in good health (CMV status not recorded). Some clones in this sample may be carry-over from other donors' samples. The CDR3 runs from the conserved cysteine through the conserved F or W. The D gene is left open where the match is weak. The size field is filled for only some rows; it gives once, few, many or a size class.

v_call: TRBV20-1
clone_size: few
d_call: NA
j_call: TRBJ2-1
cdr3_nt: TGCAGTGCTAGGGTATCTAGGGACAATGAGCAGTTCTTC
cdr3_aa: CSARVSRDNEQFF

v_call: TRBV7-2
clone_size: NA
d_call: NA
j_call: TRBJ2-2
cdr3_nt: TGTGCCAGCAGACCGGGGGCCGTGAACACCGGGGAGCTGTTTTTT
cdr3_aa: CASRPGAVNTGELFF

v_call: TRBV29-1
clone_size: NA
d_call: NA
j_call: TRBJ1-2
cdr3_nt: TGCAGCGTTGAAGATTTCCAGGAGTATGGCTACACCTTC
cdr3_aa: CSVEDFQEYGYTF

v_call: TRBV7-6
clone_size: many
d_call: TRBD2
j_call: TRBJ2-7
cdr3_nt: TGTGCCAGCAGCTTTAGCGGGGGGGCATCCGAGCAGTACTTC
cdr3_aa: CASSFSGGASEQYF

v_call: TRBV20-1
clone_size: few
d_call: NA
j_call: TRBJ1-6
cdr3_nt: TGCAGTGCTAGAGATTGGAGCTCCTATAATTCACCCCTCCACTTT
cdr3_aa: CSARDWSSYNSPLHF

v_call: TRBV14
clone_size: NA
d_call: NA
j_call: TRBJ1-6
cdr3_nt: TGTGCCAGCAGCATATACAGGGAAGATTCACCCCTCCACTTT
cdr3_aa: CASSIYREDSPLHF

v_call: TRBV28
clone_size: NA
d_call: NA
j_call: TRBJ1-1
cdr3_nt: TGTGCCATCCACAGGTTGAACACTGAAGCTTTCTTT
cdr3_aa: CAIHRLNTEAFF

v_call: TRBV9
clone_size: few
d_call: TRBD1
j_call: TRBJ2-1
cdr3_nt: TGTGCCAGCAGCTCGGGACAGGGGGCGTCTCGGGAGCAGTTCTTC
cdr3_aa: CASSSGQGASREQFF

v_call: TRBV7-2
clone_size: many
d_call: NA
j_call: TRBJ2-5
cdr3_nt: TGTGCCAGCAGGGGGGCGTCAGAGACCCAGTACTTC
cdr3_aa: CASRGASETQYF

v_call: TRBV12-3/TRBV12-4
clone_size: many
d_call: TRBD2
j_call: TRBJ2-5
cdr3_nt: TGTGCCAGCAGTTTAGCTAGCGGGGGGGCCGATGAGACCCAGTACTTC
cdr3_aa: CASSLASGGADETQYF

v_call: TRBV12-3/TRBV12-4
clone_size: NA
d_call: NA
j_call: TRBJ2-5
cdr3_nt: TGTGTCAGCAGTCCTAACGGGGCAGGGCAAGAGACCCAGTACTTC
cdr3_aa: CVSSPNGAGQETQYF

v_call: TRBV7-9
clone_size: many
d_call: TRBD2
j_call: TRBJ2-5
cdr3_nt: TGTGCCAGCAGCTATTGGACTAGCGGGGGAGAGACCCAGTACTTC
cdr3_aa: CASSYWTSGGETQYF

v_call: TRBV6-2/TRBV6-3
clone_size: NA
d_call: NA
j_call: TRBJ1-5
cdr3_nt: TGTGCCAGCAGTTACGGGGGCTGGAGCAATCAGCCCCAGCATTTT
cdr3_aa: CASSYGGWSNQPQHF

v_call: TRBV7-2
clone_size: many
d_call: NA
j_call: TRBJ2-7
cdr3_nt: TGTGCCAGCAGCGACCGACAGCAAACCTACGAGCAGTACTTC
cdr3_aa: CASSDRQQTYEQYF

v_call: TRBV29-1
clone_size: few
d_call: NA
j_call: TRBJ2-3
cdr3_nt: TGCAGCGTCCCCCTACAAAAACAGCGGACAATCACCGATACGCAGTATTTT
cdr3_aa: CSVPLQKQRTITDTQYF

v_call: TRBV4-2
clone_size: few
d_call: NA
j_call: TRBJ1-5
cdr3_nt: TGTGCCAGCAGCCAAGACCTACGCGGGGAGCCCCAGCATTTT
cdr3_aa: CASSQDLRGEPQHF

v_call: TRBV6-1
clone_size: few
d_call: NA
j_call: TRBJ2-7
cdr3_nt: TGTGCCAGCAGTGAAGAGGGGACGGGCTCCTACGAGCAGTACTTC
cdr3_aa: CASSEEGTGSYEQYF

v_call: TRBV28
clone_size: few
d_call: NA
j_call: TRBJ1-2
cdr3_nt: TGTGCCAGCAGTTTATCAGGGTATGGCTACACCTTC
cdr3_aa: CASSLSGYGYTF

v_call: TRBV10-3
clone_size: NA
d_call: NA
j_call: TRBJ2-3
cdr3_nt: TGTGCCACCTTAGTCAGTAGTTCCACAGATACGCAGTATTTT
cdr3_aa: CATLVSSSTDTQYF

v_call: TRBV7-9
clone_size: many
d_call: TRBD1
j_call: TRBJ2-3
cdr3_nt: TGTGCCAGCAGCTCGTCCAGGGGGACCACAGATACGCAGTATTTT
cdr3_aa: CASSSSRGTTDTQYF

v_call: TRBV12-3/TRBV12-4
clone_size: NA
d_call: NA
j_call: TRBJ1-6
cdr3_nt: TGTGCCAGCAGTTTGATAGCTAATTCACCCCTCCACTTT
cdr3_aa: CASSLIANSPLHF

v_call: TRBV28
clone_size: NA
d_call: NA
j_call: TRBJ1-2
cdr3_nt: TGTGCCAGCAGGGGGGATAACTATGGCTACACCTTC
cdr3_aa: CASRGDNYGYTF

v_call: TRBV29-1
clone_size: many
d_call: TRBD1
j_call: TRBJ1-6
cdr3_nt: TGCAGCGCCAGGACAGGGGACAATAATTCACCCCTCCACTTT
cdr3_aa: CSARTGDNNSPLHF

v_call: TRBV7-3
clone_size: many
d_call: NA
j_call: TRBJ1-1
cdr3_nt: TGTGCCAGCAGCAAGGAGGTGAACACTGAAGCTTTCTTT
cdr3_aa: CASSKEVNTEAFF

v_call: TRBV7-8
clone_size: NA
d_call: TRBD2
j_call: TRBJ2-1
cdr3_nt: TGTGCCAGCAGCCCGAAATGGGGGACTAGCTCCTACAATGAGCAGTTCTTC
cdr3_aa: CASSPKWGTSSYNEQFF

v_call: TRBV29-1
clone_size: few
d_call: TRBD1
j_call: TRBJ1-1
cdr3_nt: TGCAGCGTCATAGACAGGGTAAACACTGAAGCTTTCTTT
cdr3_aa: CSVIDRVNTEAFF

v_call: TRBV20-1
clone_size: NA
d_call: NA
j_call: TRBJ1-1
cdr3_nt: TGCAGTGCTGGGGAGGGCACTGAAGCTTTCTTT
cdr3_aa: CSAGEGTEAFF

v_call: TRBV6-1
clone_size: few
d_call: NA
j_call: TRBJ1-2
cdr3_nt: TGTGCCAGCAGTGAATGGTCGGGAGGTGGCTACACCTTC
cdr3_aa: CASSEWSGGGYTF

v_call: TRBV5-4
clone_size: NA
d_call: NA
j_call: TRBJ2-3
cdr3_nt: TGTGCCAGCAGCTTAGGACAGACCTACGATACGCAGTATTTT
cdr3_aa: CASSLGQTYDTQYF

v_call: TRBV12-3/TRBV12-4
clone_size: NA
d_call: NA
j_call: TRBJ2-1
cdr3_nt: TGTGCCAGCAGATATCTCAGGGGTCCCAATGAGCAGTTCTTC
cdr3_aa: CASRYLRGPNEQFF

v_call: TRBV7-2
clone_size: many
d_call: NA
j_call: TRBJ1-1
cdr3_nt: TGTGCCAGCAGCTACTCGGGACGGCCGAACACTGAAGCTTTCTTT
cdr3_aa: CASSYSGRPNTEAFF

v_call: TRBV7-8
clone_size: many
d_call: TRBD1
j_call: TRBJ1-5
cdr3_nt: TGTGCCAGCAGCTTATCTGGGGGGACGGCAGGGGGTATTGGCAATCAGCCCCAGCATTTT
cdr3_aa: CASSLSGGTAGGIGNQPQHF

v_call: TRBV7-2
clone_size: many
d_call: TRBD1
j_call: TRBJ1-2
cdr3_nt: TGTGCCAGCAGCTACTCTCGACAGGGCTACTATGGCTACACCTTC
cdr3_aa: CASSYSRQGYYGYTF

v_call: TRBV28
clone_size: many
d_call: NA
j_call: TRBJ1-1
cdr3_nt: TGTGCCAGCAGTCCGCCTGGGCTAGGGAACACTGAAGCTTTCTTT
cdr3_aa: CASSPPGLGNTEAFF

v_call: TRBV2
clone_size: many
d_call: NA
j_call: TRBJ2-2
cdr3_nt: TGTGCCAGCAGTCAGGAGGGGAGCGGGGAGCTGTTTTTT
cdr3_aa: CASSQEGSGELFF

v_call: TRBV7-6
clone_size: many
d_call: NA
j_call: TRBJ2-3
cdr3_nt: TGTGCCAGCAGCTTGGACTCAGTCTCTACGCAGTATTTT
cdr3_aa: CASSLDSVSTQYF

v_call: TRBV29-1
clone_size: NA
d_call: NA
j_call: TRBJ1-2
cdr3_nt: TGCAGCCACACCGCAGACTATGGCTACACCTTC
cdr3_aa: CSHTADYGYTF

v_call: TRBV7-8
clone_size: NA
d_call: TRBD2
j_call: TRBJ2-1
cdr3_nt: TGTGCCAGCAGCAGCGGGGGGAACTACAATGAGCAGTTCTTC
cdr3_aa: CASSSGGNYNEQFF

v_call: TRBV27
clone_size: NA
d_call: NA
j_call: TRBJ1-1
cdr3_nt: TGTGCCAGCAGTTTATGGGAAAGAACTGAAGCTTTCTTT
cdr3_aa: CASSLWERTEAFF

v_call: TRBV7-3
clone_size: NA
d_call: TRBD1
j_call: TRBJ2-3
cdr3_nt: TGTGCCAGCAGCTCTTCGGGACAGGGAACAGATACGCAGTATTTT
cdr3_aa: CASSSSGQGTDTQYF

v_call: TRBV5-4
clone_size: few
d_call: TRBD1
j_call: TRBJ2-5
cdr3_nt: TGTGCCAGCAGCCAAAGGACAGGGACGTACCAAGAGACCCAGTACTTC
cdr3_aa: CASSQRTGTYQETQYF

v_call: TRBV12-3/TRBV12-4
clone_size: many
d_call: TRBD1
j_call: TRBJ2-7
cdr3_nt: TGTGCCAGCAGTTTGGGGGGGACAGGGGGCTGGGACGAGCAGTACTTC
cdr3_aa: CASSLGGTGGWDEQYF

v_call: TRBV12-3/TRBV12-4
clone_size: NA
d_call: TRBD2
j_call: TRBJ2-1
cdr3_nt: TGTGCCAGCAGTTTGCAGCGGGGGGGTGAGCAGTTCTTC
cdr3_aa: CASSLQRGGEQFF

v_call: TRBV2
clone_size: NA
d_call: NA
j_call: TRBJ1-1
cdr3_nt: TGTGCCAGCAGTGAATGGGGTCTCGGATTGAACACTGAAGCTTTCTTT
cdr3_aa: CASSEWGLGLNTEAFF

v_call: TRBV7-2
clone_size: many
d_call: NA
j_call: TRBJ1-5
cdr3_nt: TGTGCCAGCAGCTTAGAGGGTCGGAGCAATCAGCCCCAGCATTTT
cdr3_aa: CASSLEGRSNQPQHF

v_call: TRBV6-5
clone_size: few
d_call: TRBD2
j_call: TRBJ2-3
cdr3_nt: TGTGCCAACTCTTCTAGCGGGGGGAGCACAGATACGCAGTATTTT
cdr3_aa: CANSSSGGSTDTQYF

v_call: TRBV20-1
clone_size: few
d_call: TRBD2
j_call: TRBJ2-7
cdr3_nt: TGCAGGGAACGGGGGGGCAGGCACGAGCAGTACTTC
cdr3_aa: CRERGGRHEQYF

v_call: TRBV2
clone_size: many
d_call: NA
j_call: TRBJ1-1
cdr3_nt: TGTGCCAGCAGCTTTGACAGGACAAGTGAAGCTTTCTTT
cdr3_aa: CASSFDRTSEAFF

v_call: TRBV20-1
clone_size: NA
d_call: NA
j_call: TRBJ2-5
cdr3_nt: TGCAGTGCTAGAGATCCCCAGGGGAAGGGGGAGACCCAGTACTTC
cdr3_aa: CSARDPQGKGETQYF

v_call: TRBV20-1
clone_size: NA
d_call: TRBD2
j_call: TRBJ2-5
cdr3_nt: TGCAGTGCTATTACCCTAGCGGGGGGCCAAGAGACCCAGTACTTC
cdr3_aa: CSAITLAGGQETQYF